The next 9 T cell receptor beta chains were all read from a single sample in a study of blood T cell repertoires in COVID-19. The table came from immunoSEQ multiplex PCR; TCRdb's copy has only in-frame clones and leaves some out. The sample records approximately 200,000 clones, about 86% being singletons. Sequenced input: peripheral blood. The receptors shown here come from a man between 60 and 70 years old who had recovered from COVID-19.

V usage is TRBV29-1 and J usage is TRBJ2-3; the D gene is possibly TRBD2 (5 bases). The germline V gene encodes CDR1 SQVTM and CDR2 ANQGSEA. The CDR3 runs 14 residues. V lost 7 bases, J lost 0 bases, and 14 bases lay in between. CDR3 bases: TGCAGCGCGGCGGACTTCGCTAGCACAGATACGCAGTATTTT. Protein: CSAADFASTDTQYF.

This clone showed up just a few times. The chain employs TRBV21-1 and TRBJ2-1; TRBD1, the table's D call, lacks a check against the DNA. TRBV21-1 is annotated as a pseudogene. The CDR3 has 15 residues. This chain's CDR3 is CASTPRQGGNNEQFF. The CDR3 nucleotides are TGTGCCAGCACCCCCAGGCAGGGGGGCAATAATGAGCAGTTCTTC.

This clone was recorded only once. The rearrangement uses TRBV5-1 and TRBJ2-1; D possibly corresponds to TRBD2 (5 bases). V lost 0 bases and J lost 10, with 17 bases in between. Per germline, CDR1 SGHRS and CDR2 YFSETQ. The CDR3 runs 15 residues. CDR3 residues: CASSLVLSDFREQFF. CDR3 in DNA: TGCGCCAGCAGCTTGGTACTTAGCGATTTCAGAGAGCAGTTCTTC.

Comments on this clone: The sample holds other DNA sequences that translate to the same CDR3. CDR3 in amino acids: CASSSGQNYGYTF. CDR3 nucleotides: TGTGCCAGCAGCTCAGGACAGAACTATGGCTACACCTTC. The V call is TRBV7-3, the J call TRBJ1-2, with a weak D call TRBD1 (6 bases). Per germline, CDR1 SGHTA and CDR2 FQGTGA. Between the trimmed V and J ends, which lost 4 bases and 2 bases, there was a span of 8 bases. CDR3 length equals 13 residues.

The chain couples TRBV28 to TRBJ2-7, with D possibly being TRBD2 (6 bases). Germline values: CDR1 MDHEN, CDR2 SYDVKM. This CDR3 is built from 11 residues. Trimming stripped 8 bases from V and 6 bases from J, with 11 bases between. The CDR3, as DNA: TGTGCCAGCCTTTCCGGGGGCGAGCAGTACTTC. This gives the protein CASLSGGEQYF.

This sequence joins TRBV7-9 and TRBJ1-2; D ambiguous. CDR1 and CDR2 (germline): SEHNR, FQNEAQ (reference sequence). Trimming removed 4 bases at V and 8 bases at J, with 14 bases between. The length of the CDR3 is 13 residues. CDR3 sequence reads: CASSSTETQGYTF. CDR3 sequence (DNA): TGTGCCAGCAGCTCGACTGAGACTCAGGGCTACACCTTC. Full variable domain (remainder filled in from reference TRBV7-9 and TRBJ1-2): DTGVSQNPRHKITKRGQNVTFRCDPISEHNRLYWYRQTLGQGPEFLTYFQNEAQLEKSRLLSDRFSAERPKGSFSTLEIQRTEQGDSAMYLCASSSTETQGYTFGSGTRLTVV.

The rearrangement links TRBV6-4 to TRBJ1-6; D is perhaps TRBD1 (6 bases). Trimming stripped 6 bases from V and 2 bases from J, with 11 bases between. The CDR3 has 15 amino acids. From germline, CDR1 is MRHNA and CDR2 SNTAGT. The CDR3, as DNA: TGTGCCAGCAGGGAACAGGGAGCCTATAATTCACCCCTCCACTTT. The encoded protein is CASREQGAYNSPLHF.

This clone was seen just once. V usage is TRBV19 and J usage is TRBJ2-7; 7 bases are a match to TRBD1. Germline CDR1 reads LNHDA; CDR2 reads SQIVND (reference sequence). Trimming cost V 1 base and J 3 bases; bases outside gene matches: 0. CDR3 size: 13 residues. The CDR3 loop is CASSIGTGYEQYF. CDR3 nucleotides: TGTGCCAGTAGTATAGGGACAGGCTACGAGCAGTACTTC.

The chain is built from TRBV28 and TRBJ1-2, with D possibly being TRBD1 (5 bases). V lost 7 bases to trimming and J lost 3 bases, with 12 bases between them. The length of the CDR3 is 13 residues. CDR1 and CDR2 (germline): MDHEN, SYDVKM. The CDR3 loop reads CASTRQGYYGYTF. CDR3 nucleotides: TGTGCCAGCACCCGGCAGGGCTACTATGGCTACACCTTC.